The 14 T cell receptor beta chains below come from one sample, sequenced in a study of T cells expressing NK-cell markers. Following a re-call of the 5' RACE reads, TCRdb has one entry per CDR3 protein and lacks DNA. This sample contains fewer than 400,000 distinct CDR3 sequences. Sequencing was carried out using blood T cells: a sorted CD56 or NKG2C T cell subset, CD4+ or CD8+ T cells, or bulk PBMC T cells (not recorded which). The receptors were sampled from a woman in her forties or fifties in good health.

This chain connects TRBV28 to TRBJ2-1; lacking DNA, the TRBD2 call made by TCRdb goes unchecked. CDR3 size: 14 residues. CDR1 is MDHEN, CDR2 SYDVKM, per germline. The CDR3 loop reads CASIGSGGPNEQFF.

The chain's CDR3 is CATRPSGTTDTQYF. The V gene is TRBV12-3 or TRBV12-4, the J gene TRBJ2-3; lacking DNA, the TRBD2 call made by TCRdb goes unchecked. The CDR3 contains 14 residues.

This chain joins TRBV27 and TRBJ1-1. The CDR3 contains 14 residues. Per germline, CDR1 MNHEY and CDR2 SMNVEV (reference sequence). The CDR3 reads CASSSRRYPNEAFF.

The gene calls are TRBV18 and TRBJ2-2; TCRdb indicates TRBD1, and absent DNA this call remains unverified. Looked up from germline, CDR1 is KGHSH and CDR2 is LQKENI. The CDR3 contains 15 residues. The CDR3 loop is CASSVDWDNTGELFF.

The chain combines TRBV27 with TRBJ2-7. The CDR3 has 15 amino acids. Germline assignment: CDR1 MNHEY and CDR2 SMNVEV (reference sequence). The CDR3 loop reads CASSLGLANSYEQYF.

This chain uses TRBV2 with TRBJ2-1; no DNA is available, so the TRBD2 call from TCRdb remains unchecked. Germline V CDR1 and CDR2: SNHLY, FYNNEI. The CDR3 has 14 amino acids. CDR3 residues: CASSDLAGVYEQFF.

The chain is built from TRBV29-1 and TRBJ2-3; TCRdb's D gene call, TRBD1, goes unchecked for lack of DNA. Germline-derived CDR1 and CDR2 are SQVTM and ANQGSEA. This CDR3 has 15 amino acids. CDR3: CSVEVPVGKLDTQYF.

V and J are TRBV10-3 and TRBJ2-3; TCRdb indicates TRBD1, and absent DNA this call remains unverified. The length of the CDR3 is 13 residues. Germline CDR1 ENHRY, CDR2 SYGVKD. This CDR3 is CASEGTGGDTQYF.

This sequence joins TRBV29-1 and TRBJ1-5; the TCRdb D gene call, TRBD1, has no DNA to confirm it. The CDR3 length is 14 residues. Germline CDR1 SQVTM, CDR2 ANQGSEA. CDR3: CSVRTGNSNQPQHF.

The chain employs TRBV29-1 and TRBJ1-1; the D gene TCRdb calls, TRBD1, cannot be checked with no DNA. In germline, CDR1 is SQVTM, CDR2 ANQGSEA. The CDR3 loop spans 13 amino acids. The CDR3 spells CSVRQGWGTEAFF.

The chain recombines TRBV10-3 with TRBJ1-1. Germline V gives CDR1 ENHRY, CDR2 SYGVKD. The CDR3 is 12 residues long. CDR3: CAIRQKNTEAFF.

The chain uses TRBV3-1 and TRBJ2-1. The CDR3 has 14 residues. Germline assignment: CDR1 LGHDT and CDR2 YNNKEL (reference sequence). CDR3 amino acids: CASSQVGRYNEQFF.

The chain recombines TRBV24-1 with TRBJ2-1; TCRdb designates TRBD1, a call that cannot be tested without DNA. Germline loops: CDR1 KGHDR, CDR2 SFDVKD. This CDR3 comprises 15 residues. CDR3 residues: CATSDLGRGHNEQFF.

The rearrangement joins TRBV27 to TRBJ2-2; TCRdb picks TRBD2, but there is no DNA to check that call. From germline, CDR1 is MNHEY and CDR2 SMNVEV (reference sequence). The CDR3 is made up of 16 amino acids. CDR3 sequence reads: CASSVSSGRGGGELFF.